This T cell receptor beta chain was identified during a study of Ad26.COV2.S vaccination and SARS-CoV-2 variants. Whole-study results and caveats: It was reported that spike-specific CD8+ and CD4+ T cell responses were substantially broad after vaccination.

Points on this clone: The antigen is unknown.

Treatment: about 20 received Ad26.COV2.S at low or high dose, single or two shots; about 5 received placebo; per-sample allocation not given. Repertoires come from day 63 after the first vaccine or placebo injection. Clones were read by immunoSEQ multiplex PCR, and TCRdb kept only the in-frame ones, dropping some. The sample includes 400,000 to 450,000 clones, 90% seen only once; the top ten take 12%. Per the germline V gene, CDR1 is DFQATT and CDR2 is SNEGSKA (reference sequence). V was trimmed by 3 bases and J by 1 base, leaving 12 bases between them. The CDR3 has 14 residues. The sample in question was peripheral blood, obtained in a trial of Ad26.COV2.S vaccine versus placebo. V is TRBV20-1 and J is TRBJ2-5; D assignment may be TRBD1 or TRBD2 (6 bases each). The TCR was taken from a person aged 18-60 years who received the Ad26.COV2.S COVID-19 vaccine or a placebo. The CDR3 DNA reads TGCAGTGCTAGTAGAGGGGGGCCCCAAGAGACCCAGTACTTC. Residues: CSASRGGPQETQYF.